Shown below are 4 T cell receptor beta chains from a single sample sequenced in a study of monozygotic twins with inflammatory bowel disease. For each CDR3 protein, TCRdb gives one entry from its re-call of the 5' RACE reads, without DNA. The table for this sample gives approximately 400,000 distinct CDR3 sequences. Sequencing was performed on blood. Receptors originate from a human donor with ulcerative colitis or Crohn's disease, or a healthy co-twin of an affected twin (not recorded which).

V gene TRBV19 combines with J gene TRBJ2-3; TCRdb returns TRBD2, unconfirmable since there is no DNA. CDR1 and CDR2 (germline): LNHDA, SQIVND (reference sequence). The CDR3 contains 16 residues. CDR3 loop: CASRGRIAGNSDTQYF.

The chain is built from TRBV10-3 and TRBJ1-2; the D gene TCRdb calls, TRBD1, cannot be checked with no DNA. In germline, CDR1 is ENHRY, CDR2 SYGVKD. CDR3 length equals 19 residues. The CDR3 reads CAIRNENFPRQAANYGYTF.

The V call is TRBV4-2, the J call TRBJ2-1; without DNA, the TCRdb call of TRBD1 cannot be checked. Germline V gene lookup returns CDR1 LGHNA and CDR2 YNFKEQ. The CDR3 sequence is 16 residues long. CDR3 loop: CASSPARDSTVNEQFF.

The chain carries TRBV18 and TRBJ1-5. The germline CDR1 and CDR2 sequences are KGHSH and LQKENI. This CDR3 comprises 12 residues. The CDR3: CASSARDQPQHF.